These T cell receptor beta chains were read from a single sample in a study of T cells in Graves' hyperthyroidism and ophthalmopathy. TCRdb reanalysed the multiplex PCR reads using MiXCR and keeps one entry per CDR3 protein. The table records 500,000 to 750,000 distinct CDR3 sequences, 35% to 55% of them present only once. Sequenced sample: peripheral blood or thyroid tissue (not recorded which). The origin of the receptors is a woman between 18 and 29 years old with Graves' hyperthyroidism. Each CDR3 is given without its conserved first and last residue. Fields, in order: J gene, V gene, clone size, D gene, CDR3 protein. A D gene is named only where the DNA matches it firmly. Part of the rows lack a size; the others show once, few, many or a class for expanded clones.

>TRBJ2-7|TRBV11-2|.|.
VSSLEETYEQY
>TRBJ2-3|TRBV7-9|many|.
ASSSFANTDTQY
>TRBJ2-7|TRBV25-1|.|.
ASVATGTYEQY
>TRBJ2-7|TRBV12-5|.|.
ASGEEGTYEQN
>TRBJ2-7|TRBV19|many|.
ASRGGHGSSYEQY
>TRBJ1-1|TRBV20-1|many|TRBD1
SARGQGEGTEAF
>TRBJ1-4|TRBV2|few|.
ASRGGLRAEKLF
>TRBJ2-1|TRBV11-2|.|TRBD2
ASSLGTSGVSYNEQF
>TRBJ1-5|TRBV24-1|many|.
ATSDSTHHNQPQH
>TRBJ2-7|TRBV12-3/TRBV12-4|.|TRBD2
ASSIAGLAAYEQY
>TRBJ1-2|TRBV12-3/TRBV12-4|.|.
ASSREGQSNYGYT
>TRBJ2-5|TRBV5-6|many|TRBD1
ASSRTGQETQY
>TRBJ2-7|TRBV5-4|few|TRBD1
ASSLWVGQPGYEQY
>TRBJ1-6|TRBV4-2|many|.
ASSQGVKLGSPLH
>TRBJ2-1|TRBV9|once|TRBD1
ASSGRDSYNEQF
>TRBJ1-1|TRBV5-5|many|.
ASSLYGSTEAF
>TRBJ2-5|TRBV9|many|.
ASSAREETQY
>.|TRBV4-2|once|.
ASSPLEDNEQF
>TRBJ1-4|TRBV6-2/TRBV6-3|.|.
ASRHTGTSDEKLF
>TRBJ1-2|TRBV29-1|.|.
SVPGGYT
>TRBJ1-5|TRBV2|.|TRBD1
ASSTRQGAWSNQPQH
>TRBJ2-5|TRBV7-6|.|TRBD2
ASSDGLAGGPSTQY
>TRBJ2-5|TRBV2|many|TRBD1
ASRDRGPQETQY